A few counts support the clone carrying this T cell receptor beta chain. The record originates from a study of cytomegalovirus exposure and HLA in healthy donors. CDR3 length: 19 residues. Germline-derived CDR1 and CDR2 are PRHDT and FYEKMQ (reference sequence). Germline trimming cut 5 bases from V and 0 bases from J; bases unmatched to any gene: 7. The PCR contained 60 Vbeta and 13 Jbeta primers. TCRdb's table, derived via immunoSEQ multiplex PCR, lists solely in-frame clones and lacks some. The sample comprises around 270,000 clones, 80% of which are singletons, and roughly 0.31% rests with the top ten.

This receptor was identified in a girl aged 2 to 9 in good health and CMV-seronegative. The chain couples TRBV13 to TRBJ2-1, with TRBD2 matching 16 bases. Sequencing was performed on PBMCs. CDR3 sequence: CASSPPGLAGGSSYNEQFF. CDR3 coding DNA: TGTGCCAGCAGCCCGCCGGGACTAGCGGGGGGGAGCTCCTACAATGAGCAGTTCTTC.